Here is one T cell receptor beta chain with its context. The data originate from a study of PD-1 blockade in classical Hodgkin lymphoma. Exposure to brentuximab vedotin varied, and each patient had relapsed following autologous stem cell transplantation. Clones were sequenced by immunoSEQ multiplex PCR, and TCRdb holds only the in-frame ones, with some missing. The table has under 40,000 clones, 76% seen once. The sample here was peripheral blood mononuclear cells (PBMCs), taken before the second cycle of nivolumab. This sequence was found in a human donor with classical Hodgkin lymphoma.

In DNA form, the CDR3 reads TGCGCCAGCAAGCACGGAGCCCTCCACTTT. The encoded protein is CASKHGALHF. The V call is TRBV10-1, the J call TRBJ1-6; no clear D gene. This CDR3 spans 10 amino acids. V was shortened by 7 bases and J by 14 bases, with 9 bases between the two germline ends. The germline V gene has CDR1 WNHNN and CDR2 SYGVQD (reference sequence).